The text below deals with one T cell receptor beta chain. The target antigen is unknown. The CDR3 length is 13 residues. Trimming stripped 3 bases from V and 5 bases from J, with 10 bases between. This sample was included in a study of breast tumors, draining lymph nodes, adjacent tissues. Whole-study results and caveats: Tumors had less TCR diversity than lymph nodes, more than nontumor tissue. Luminal-like breast cancer showed significantly greater tumor-nontumor repertoire similarity than basal-like breast cancer did. The data were judged consistent with most tumor T cells coming from lymph node and expanding in tumor. Tumor T cell lymph node origin was a supported hypothesis, not proven.

TCRdb ran MiXCR on the multiplex PCR reads and lists one entry per CDR3 protein. Of 180,000 or so distinct CDR3 sequences listed, roughly 29% were seen once; the top ten hold 4.3%. The lymph nodes were axillary draining lymph nodes from breast cancer patients. Sequencing was performed on axillary lymph node tissue. This sequence was found in a female donor with breast cancer. Some clones in this sample may be carry-over from other donors' samples. The V call is TRBV12-3 or TRBV12-4, the J call TRBJ2-5; no clear D gene. CDR3 sequence: CASSFALKETQYF. Written as DNA, the CDR3 is TGTGCCAGCAGTTTCGCGCTGAAGGAGACCCAGTACTTC.